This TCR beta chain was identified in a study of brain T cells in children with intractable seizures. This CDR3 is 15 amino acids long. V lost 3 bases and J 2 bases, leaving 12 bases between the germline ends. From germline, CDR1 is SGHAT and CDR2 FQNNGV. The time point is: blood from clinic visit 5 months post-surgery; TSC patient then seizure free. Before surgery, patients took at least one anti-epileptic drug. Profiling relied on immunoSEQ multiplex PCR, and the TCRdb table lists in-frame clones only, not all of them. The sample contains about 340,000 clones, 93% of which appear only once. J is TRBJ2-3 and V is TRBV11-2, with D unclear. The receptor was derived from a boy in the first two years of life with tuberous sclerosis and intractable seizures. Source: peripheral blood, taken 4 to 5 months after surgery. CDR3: CASSFVLGATDTQYF. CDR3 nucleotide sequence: TGTGCCAGCAGCTTCGTTCTAGGAGCCACAGATACGCAGTATTTT.